The next 21 T cell receptor beta chains were all read from a single sample in a study of neurological immune-mediated disorders. TCRdb reprocessed the 5' RACE reads with MiXCR, giving one entry per CDR3 protein. The sample includes around 80,000 distinct CDR3 sequences, 10% of them seen just once. Input material: PBMCs. Every receptor here comes from a man aged 40-49 years in good health.

This clonotype was seen repeatedly, ten times or more. The chain recombines TRBV10-3 with TRBJ2-7; weak D call: TRBD1 (6 bases). Germline V gene sequence: CDR1 ENHRY, CDR2 SYGVKD. The CDR3 has 13 amino acids. Trimming removed 5 bases at V and 1 base at J, with 9 bases between. The CDR3 sequence is CAISFGQSYEQYF. CDR3 nucleotide sequence: TGTGCCATCAGTTTCGGACAGTCCTACGAGCAGTACTTC.

This clonotype came up many times. The rearrangement joins TRBV5-1 to TRBJ1-6; TRBD1 is a possible D gene (6 bases). Trimming took 9 bases from V and 5 from J, leaving 12 bases between them. The CDR3 is made up of 13 amino acids. Germline CDR1 reads SGHRS; CDR2 reads YFSETQ. CDR3 protein: CATRQDHNSPLHF. The DNA for the CDR3 is TGCGCCACCAGACAGGACCATAATTCACCCCTCCACTTT.

In this sample, this clonotype turned up many times. This sequence joins TRBV20-1 and TRBJ2-1, with 7 bases aligning to TRBD2. Losses at the gene ends were 4 bases for V and 9 bases for J; bases not matched to a gene: 12. Germline CDR1 is DFQATT and CDR2 is SNEGSKA (reference sequence). The length of the CDR3 is 14 residues. The CDR3 is CSAISGGGGTEQFF. The CDR3 bases are TGCAGTGCTATATCGGGTGGCGGGGGTACTGAGCAGTTCTTC.

The rearrangement joins TRBV6-2 or TRBV6-3 to TRBJ1-2; the match to TRBD1 covers 7 bases. After removal of 6 bases from V and 4 bases from J, the junction contained 5 bases not matched to a gene. Germline CDR1 is MNHEY and CDR2 is SVGEGT. CDR3 size: 13 residues. In DNA, the CDR3 is TGTGCCAGCAGCCACAGGGACAGCTATGGCTACACCTTC. Protein sequence: CASSHRDSYGYTF.

Ten or more counts support this clonotype. This rearrangement joins TRBV5-1 to TRBJ2-7; D possibly matches TRBD1 or TRBD2 (6 bases each). Germline values: CDR1 SGHRS, CDR2 YFSETQ. The CDR3 totals 14 residues. Deletions cut 5 bases from V and 1 base from J, with 13 bases between. The CDR3 DNA reads as TGCGCCAGCAGATCGAGGGGGGATTCCTACGAGCAGTACTTC. Translated: CASRSRGDSYEQYF.

With respect to this clonotype: A much larger clone lies a single base off, so this may be a read error. V is TRBV20-1 and J is TRBJ2-7, with TRBD2 matching 12 bases. Germline CDR1 DFQATT, CDR2 SNEGSKA (reference sequence). The CDR3 totals 15 residues. The CDR3 spells CSDREATSGRNEQYF. CDR3 nucleotide sequence: TGCAGTGATAGAGAGGCAACTAGCGGGAGGAACGAGCAGTACTTC.

A remark on this clonotype: A read error may be the cause here, since a much bigger clone is one base away. This chain connects TRBV5-6 to TRBJ2-5; tentative D call: TRBD2 (7 bases). V was shortened by 2 bases and J by 5 bases, with 16 bases between the two germline ends. CDR3 length: 15 amino acids. Germline V gene sequence: CDR1 SGHDT, CDR2 YYEEEE. The CDR3 reads CASSFEGGAWETQYF. The CDR3 nucleotides are TGTGCCAGCAGCTTTGAAGGGGGGGCTTGGGAGACCCAGTACTTC.

In its sample, this clonotype was seen once. This may come from a read error, since a much larger clone is one base off. V gene TRBV5-1 combines with J gene TRBJ2-7, with TRBD2 matching 7 bases. J lost 5 bases, V lost 5 bases, and 7 bases had no gene match. The CDR3 contains 13 residues. CDR1 is SGHRS, CDR2 YFSETQ, per germline. CDR3: CASRDGRANEQYF. The CDR3 DNA is TGCGCCAGCAGAGATGGGAGGGCCAACGAGCAGTACTTC.

This clonotype occurred many times. The chain uses TRBV5-1 and TRBJ2-1; 9 bases agree with TRBD1. The CDR3 is 14 amino acids. V lost 4 bases to trimming and J lost 9 bases; unmatched junction nucleotides: 8. Looked up from germline, CDR1 is SGHRS and CDR2 is YFSETQ. CDR3 nucleotide sequence: TGCGCCAGCAGCAACCGGGACAGGGACCGTGAGCAGTTCTTC. It is translated as CASSNRDRDREQFF.

This clonotype was detected many times. The chain has TRBV3-1 and TRBJ1-1; D unclear. This CDR3 has 14 residues. CDR1 and CDR2 (germline): LGHDT, YNNKEL (reference sequence). The germline V and J ends were trimmed by 4 bases and 1 base, with 10 bases remaining between them. As DNA, the CDR3 is TGTGCCAGCAGCCGTATGACGGGGAACACTGAAGCTTTCTTT. It encodes CASSRMTGNTEAFF. Complete variable domain (other parts from reference TRBV3-1 and TRBJ1-1): DTAVSQTPKYLVTQMGNDKSIKCEQNLGHDTMYWYKQDSKKFLKIMFSYNNKELIINETVPNRFSPKSPDKAHLNLHINSLELGDSAVYFCASSRMTGNTEAFFGQGTRLTVV.

This clonotype was counted many times. The chain carries TRBV7-9 and TRBJ1-3; possibly TRBD1 for D (5 bases). The CDR3 covers 18 residues. Trimming left V 4 bases short and J 0 bases short, with 19 bases between. Germline V gives CDR1 SEHNR, CDR2 FQNEAQ (reference sequence). CDR3 region: CASSSPPARADSGNTIYF. In DNA, the CDR3 is TGTGCCAGCAGCTCCCCGCCGGCCAGGGCGGACTCTGGAAACACCATATATTTT. Supplemented by reference TRBV7-9 and TRBJ1-3, the full variable domain reads DTGVSQNPRHKITKRGQNVTFRCDPISEHNRLYWYRQTLGQGPEFLTYFQNEAQLEKSRLLSDRFSAERPKGSFSTLEIQRTEQGDSAMYLCASSSPPARADSGNTIYFGEGSWLTVV.

This clonotype was picked up many times. V gene TRBV7-3 combines with J gene TRBJ1-2, with no clear D. CDR1 is SGHTA and CDR2 is FQGTGA in the germline V gene. The CDR3 sequence is 13 residues long. V lost 2 bases, J lost 2 bases, and 6 bases lay in between. The CDR3 region has the DNA TGTGCCAGCAGCTTAGGCCCGAACTATGGCTACACCTTC. Its protein is CASSLGPNYGYTF. The whole variable domain, remainder taken from reference TRBV7-3 and TRBJ1-2, is GAGVSQTPSNKVTEKGKYVELRCDPISGHTALYWYRQSLGQGPEFLIYFQGTGAADDSGLPNDRFFAVRPEGSVSTLKIQRTERGDSAVYLCASSLGPNYGYTFGSGTRLTVV.

At least ten counts were recorded for this clonotype. V usage is TRBV20-1 and J usage is TRBJ2-2; D is ambiguous. CDR1 DFQATT and CDR2 SNEGSKA come from the germline V gene (reference sequence). The CDR3 spans 16 residues. Trimming shortened V by 1 base and J by 6 bases, and 18 bases separated the two germline ends. Here the CDR3 reads CSARAHGQERSGELFF. CDR3 DNA: TGCAGTGCTAGAGCCCACGGGCAGGAGAGATCCGGGGAGCTGTTTTTT.

The sample holds many counts of this clonotype. The chain employs TRBV18 and TRBJ2-3, with 7 positions matching TRBD1. The V gene's germline CDR1 is KGHSH and CDR2 LQKENI. Trimming took 6 bases from V and 2 from J; bases not matched to a gene: 17. The CDR3 is made up of 18 amino acids. The CDR3 here is CASSTTGTEYWYTDTQYF. Here the CDR3 DNA reads TGTGCCAGCTCGACAACCGGGACAGAATATTGGTACACAGATACGCAGTATTTT.

Worth noting for this clonotype: Mismatch with germline at one junction end may stem from a read error. This chain links TRBV7-7 with TRBJ2-1, with D perhaps TRBD1 (5 bases). Germline values: CDR1 SSHAT, CDR2 FNYEAQ (reference sequence). This CDR3 contains 14 residues. The CDR3 region is CASSQGRTYNEQFF. The CDR3 nucleotides are TGTGCTAGCAGCCAGGGCAGAACCTACAATGAGCAGTTCTTC.

There are many counts of this clonotype. The V gene is TRBV5-6, the J gene TRBJ2-5; D is unresolved. The germline CDR1 and CDR2 sequences are SGHDT and YYEEEE. Trimming stripped 3 bases from V and 5 bases from J, with 20 bases between. The CDR3 spans 16 residues. In DNA, the CDR3 is TGTGCCAGCAGCTCCCCCGTTGCCGAGACGAGGGAGACCCAGTACTTC. Its translation: CASSSPVAETRETQYF.

This clonotype was recorded many times. The gene calls are TRBV6-5 and TRBJ1-1; 7 positions match TRBD1. The CDR3 consists of 15 residues. Germline CDR1 reads MNHEY; CDR2 reads SVGAGI. V lost 2 bases to trimming and J lost 1 base; unmatched junction nucleotides: 4. Here the CDR3 reads CASSYPGQPNTEAFF. In DNA, the CDR3 is TGTGCCAGCAGTTACCCGGGACAGCCGAACACTGAAGCTTTCTTT.

This clonotype was observed at least ten times. The chain employs TRBV12-3 or TRBV12-4 and TRBJ1-1, with D possibly TRBD1 on 6 matching bases. The V gene lost 6 bases and the J gene lost 2 bases, with 13 bases spanning the gap. The CDR3 totals 14 residues. DNA of the CDR3: TGTGCCAGCAGACGAACAGGGCTCAACACTGAAGCTTTCTTT. Protein sequence: CASRRTGLNTEAFF.

This clonotype was seen many times. The CDR3 nucleotides read TGTGCCAGTAGTGGCCGACGACAGGGCACGGAGACCCAGTACTTC. This gives the protein CASSGRRQGTETQYF. V usage is TRBV19 and J usage is TRBJ2-5; the match to TRBD1 covers 7 bases. Germline CDR1 reads LNHDA; CDR2 reads SQIVND (reference sequence). CDR3 length: 15 amino acids. Trimming removed 5 bases from V and 5 bases from J; junction bases left unmatched: 11.

V and J are TRBV19 and TRBJ2-1, with D maybe TRBD2 (5 bases). V was cut by 8 bases and J by 2 bases, with 13 bases left in between. Germline loops: CDR1 LNHDA, CDR2 SQIVND (reference sequence). The CDR3 runs to 14 residues. This CDR3 reads CASGSGEAYNEQFF. Here the CDR3 DNA reads TGTGCCAGTGGGAGCGGCGAAGCCTACAATGAGCAGTTCTTC.

The rearrangement links TRBV19 to TRBJ2-5; weak D call: TRBD1 (5 bases). The germline V and J ends were trimmed by 3 bases and 5 bases, with 16 bases remaining between them. CDR3 length equals 15 residues. Per germline, CDR1 LNHDA and CDR2 SQIVND (reference sequence). The DNA of the CDR3 is TGTGCCAGTAGTATTGGAGACAGTCAAGGGGAGACCCAGTACTTC. Amino acid sequence: CASSIGDSQGETQYF.